This record concerns one T cell receptor (beta chain) sequence. Its matching antigen is unknown. Total RNA was isolated from each sample in quantities of at least 5 micrograms. Primed by a sample-barcoded 5' primer and a J-beta primer mix, a second PCR proceeded for about 7 to 12 cycles. TCRdb reprocessed the 5' RACE reads via MiXCR and lists one record per CDR3 protein. This table holds about 640,000 distinct CDR3 sequences, roughly 53% found once. The data were taken from a study of blood T cells in healthy people across ages. Study-level results: Underestimates were what the diversity estimates from one million T cells were considered to be.

Germline V CDR1 and CDR2: DFQATT, SNEGSKA (reference sequence). This CDR3 is built from 13 residues. V shed 3 bases, J shed 8 bases, and the junction held 7 bases outside the gene matches. The sequenced material came from blood. The sequence came from a man aged 55 to 70 in good health. The rearrangement links TRBV20-1 to TRBJ2-1; 7 nucleotides agree with TRBD1. The CDR3 coding sequence is TGCAGTGCTAGCGACGGACAGGTCTATGAGCAGTTCTTC. It specifies CSASDGQVYEQFF.